This T cell receptor (beta chain) was sequenced during a study of T-cell reconstitution after alpha-beta-depleted transplantation in children. Study-level points and caveats: Surviving recipient T cells and intrathymic progenitors accounted for some patients' high TCRbeta diversity at day 60. Once a year had passed after transplant, T-cell counts and diversity came mostly from newly produced T cells. After transplant, at about two months, alpha-beta T cells were reportedly derived from several hundred expanded graft clones.

Trimming took off 6 bases at V and 5 bases at J, with 13 bases between the two ends. The CDR3 runs to 14 residues. Germline CDR1 and CDR2: MNHNS and SASEGT. A note on this clonotype: Its target is unknown.

Unique molecular identifiers tagged the TCRbeta library. MiXCR was run by TCRdb on the PCR reads, yielding one entry per CDR3 protein. The sample includes 500,000 to 650,000 distinct CDR3 sequences, more than 9.5% of them seen just once. This TCR came from a female patient aged 2-10 years who had a stem cell transplant for aplastic anemia, so the T cells may come from the graft donor. Source: PBMCs, mostly from graft donor cells, taken 180 days after TCRalphabeta/CD19-depleted stem cell transplant. V is TRBV6-1 and J is TRBJ2-2; D remains unclear. DNA of the CDR3: TGTGCCAGCAGCCCCACCTCGGAGACCGGGGAGCTGTTTTTT. Translated, it gives CASSPTSETGELFF.